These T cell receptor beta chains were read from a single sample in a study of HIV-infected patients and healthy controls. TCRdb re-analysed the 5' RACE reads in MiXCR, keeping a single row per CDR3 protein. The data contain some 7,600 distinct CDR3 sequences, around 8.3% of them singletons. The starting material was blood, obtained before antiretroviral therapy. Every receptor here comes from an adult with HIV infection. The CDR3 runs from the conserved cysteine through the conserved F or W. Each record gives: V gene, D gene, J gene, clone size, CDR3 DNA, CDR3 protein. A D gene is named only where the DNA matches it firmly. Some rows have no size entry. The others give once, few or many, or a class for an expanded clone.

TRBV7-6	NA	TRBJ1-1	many	TGTGCCAGCAGCCCTTCTCAGGTGATGAACACTGAAGCTTTCTTT	CASSPSQVMNTEAFF
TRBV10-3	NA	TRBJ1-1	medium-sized	TGTGCCATCGGAGCCGGTCCCCTGAAGGAGGCTTTCTTT	CAIGAGPLKEAFF
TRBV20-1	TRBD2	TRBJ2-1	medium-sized	TGCAGTGCTAGTTGGATGACTAGCGGGAGAGTCAATGAGCAGTTCTTC	CSASWMTSGRVNEQFF
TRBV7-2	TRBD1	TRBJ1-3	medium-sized	TGTGCCAGCAGCTTGGGGGACAGGCTCTCTGGAAACACCATATATTTT	CASSLGDRLSGNTIYF
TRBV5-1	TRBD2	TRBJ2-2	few	TGCGCCAGCAGCTCCCGACTAGCGGGGGGGCCTGTCACCGGGGAGCTGTTTTTT	CASSSRLAGGPVTGELFF
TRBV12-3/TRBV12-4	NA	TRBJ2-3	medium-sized	TGTGCCAGCAGTTTCCCGGGGACAGATACGCAGTATTTT	CASSFPGTDTQYF
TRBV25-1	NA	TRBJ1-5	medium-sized	TGTGCCAGCAGTGCCGGGCAGTCGGTTGTTGGACCCCAGCATTTT	CASSAGQSVVGPQHF
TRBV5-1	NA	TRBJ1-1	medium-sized	TGCGCCAGCAGCATTGGGGGGAACACTGAAGCTTTCTTT	CASSIGGNTEAFF
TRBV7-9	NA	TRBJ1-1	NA	TGTGCCAGCAGCTTGGGGAAAACTGAAGCTTTCTTT	CASSLGKTEAFF
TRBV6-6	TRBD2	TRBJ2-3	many	TGTGCCAGCAGTACCGGACTAGCGGGCACAGATACGCAGTATTTT	CASSTGLAGTDTQYF
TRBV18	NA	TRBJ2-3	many	TGTGCCAGCTCACCCCGACAGGACTCCGCAGATACGCAGTATTTT	CASSPRQDSADTQYF
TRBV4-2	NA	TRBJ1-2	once	TGTGCCAGCAGCCAAGTTTCAGGGGAAGCTAACTATGGCTACACCTTC	CASSQVSGEANYGYTF
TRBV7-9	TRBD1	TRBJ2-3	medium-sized	TGTGCCAGCAGCTCGGCGGACAGGGGGATCGATACAGATACGCAGTATTTT	CASSSADRGIDTDTQYF
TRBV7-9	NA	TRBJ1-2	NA	TGTGCCAGCAGTCCTACTGAGAACTATGGCTACACCTTC	CASSPTENYGYTF
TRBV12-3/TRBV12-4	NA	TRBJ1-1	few	TGTGCCAGCGCGAGGCTGGGGACTGAAGCTTTCTTT	CASARLGTEAFF
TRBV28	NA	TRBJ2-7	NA	TGTGCCAGCAGTTACGGACTACCTGGCGAGCAGTACTTC	CASSYGLPGEQYF
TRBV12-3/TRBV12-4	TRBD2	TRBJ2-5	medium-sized	TGTGCCAGCAGTAGCGGGAGAGCGGTCGGAGAGACCCAGTACTTC	CASSSGRAVGETQYF
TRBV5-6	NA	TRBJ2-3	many	TGTGCCAGCAGCTTTGGCGTCCTCACGCAGTATTTT	CASSFGVLTQYF
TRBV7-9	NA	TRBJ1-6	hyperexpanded	TGTGCCAGCAGCTCACACGATTGGCAGGGTGCGAATTCACCCCTCCACTTT	CASSSHDWQGANSPLHF
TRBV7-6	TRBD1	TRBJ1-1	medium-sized	TGTGCCAGCAGCCAGGGACAGGGGGGAGCTGAAGCTTTCTTT	CASSQGQGGAEAFF
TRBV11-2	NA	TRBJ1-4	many	TGTGCCAGCAGCTTACGCCAGAGGCAGGGAAATGAAAAACTGTTTTTT	CASSLRQRQGNEKLFF
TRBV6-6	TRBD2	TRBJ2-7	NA	TGTGCCAGCAGTTACGTCGGGACTAGGTCGGAAGAGCAGTACTTC	CASSYVGTRSEEQYF
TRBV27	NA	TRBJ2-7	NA	TGTGCCGGCCCCGGGACAATATCCTACGAGCAGTACTTC	CAGPGTISYEQYF
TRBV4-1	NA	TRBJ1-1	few	TGCGCCAGCAGCCAAGATGGCGGGTACACTGAAGCTTTCTTT	CASSQDGGYTEAFF
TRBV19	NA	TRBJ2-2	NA	TGTGCCAGTAGTCCGGGACGGATGAGCACCGGGGAGCTGTTTTTT	CASSPGRMSTGELFF
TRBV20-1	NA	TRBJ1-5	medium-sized	TGCAGTGCTAGAGATGGGGCAGGGGCCCCTCGACAGCCCCAGCATTTT	CSARDGAGAPRQPQHF
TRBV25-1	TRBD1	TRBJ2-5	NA	TGTGCCAGCCTGGGACAGTACCAAGAGACCCAGTACTTC	CASLGQYQETQYF
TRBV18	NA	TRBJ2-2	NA	TGTGCCAGCTCACCAGGGACAAGCATCACCGGGGAGCTGTTTTTT	CASSPGTSITGELFF
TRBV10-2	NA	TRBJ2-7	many	TGCGCCAGCAGATCGACGGAGACCTACGAGCAGTACTTC	CASRSTETYEQYF
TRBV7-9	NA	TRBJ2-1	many	TGTGCCAGCAGCTCCCTAGGGGTGCGGGCACCCTTCGATGAGCAGTTCTTC	CASSSLGVRAPFDEQFF
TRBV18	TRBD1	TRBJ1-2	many	TGTGCCAGCTCACCAGGACAGGGAAGGGTCTATGGCTACACCTTC	CASSPGQGRVYGYTF
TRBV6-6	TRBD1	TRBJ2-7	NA	TGTGCCAGCACCTCCGGGACAGGGGTTTACGAGCAGTACTTC	CASTSGTGVYEQYF
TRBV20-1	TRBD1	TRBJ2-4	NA	TGCAGTGCTCCGGACAGGGTGGACAAAAACATTCAGTACTTC	CSAPDRVDKNIQYF
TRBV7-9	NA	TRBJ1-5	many	TGTGCCAGCAGCTTAGGCCAGGGACAGCCCCAGCATTTT	CASSLGQGQPQHF
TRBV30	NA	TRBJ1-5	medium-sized	TGTGCCTGGACCTCCAGGGGTCTCAATCAGCCCCAGCATTTT	CAWTSRGLNQPQHF
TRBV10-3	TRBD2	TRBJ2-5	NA	TGTGCCATCAGTGAGTCGGCTAGCGGGGGGCCCACGGGGACCCAGTACTTC	CAISESASGGPTGTQYF
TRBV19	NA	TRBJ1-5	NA	TGTGCCAGTAGTACCAGAGGGGGTACGAGCAATCAGCCCCAGCATTTT	CASSTRGGTSNQPQHF
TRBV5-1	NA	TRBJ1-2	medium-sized	TGCGCCAGCAGACCAAGCATCCACCGGGATACCGGGTATGGCTACACCTTC	CASRPSIHRDTGYGYTF
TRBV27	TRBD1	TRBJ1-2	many	TGTGCCAGCAGCACCCGGACAGGGGGCTATGGCTACACCTTC	CASSTRTGGYGYTF
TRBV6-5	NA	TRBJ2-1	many	TGTGCCAGCAGCGGGACGAGGAAAAGCTCCTACAATGAGCAGTTCTTC	CASSGTRKSSYNEQFF
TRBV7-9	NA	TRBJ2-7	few	TGTGCCAGCAGCTTACTCGAAGGGCAGTACTTC	CASSLLEGQYF
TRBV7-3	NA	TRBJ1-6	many	TGTGCCAGCAGTATAGCCGGGACGCAGTTTTCACCCCTCCACTTT	CASSIAGTQFSPLHF